The entry that follows covers one T cell receptor (beta chain) sequence. This record comes from a study of PD-1 blockade in mismatch repair-deficient tumors. Profiling relied on immunoSEQ multiplex PCR, and the TCRdb table lists in-frame clones only, not all of them. The sample has 75,000 to 85,000 clones; roughly 80% are singletons. CDR1 is SGDLS, CDR2 YYNGEE, per germline. This CDR3 has 11 amino acids. Trimming took 3 bases from V and 7 from J, leaving 7 bases between them. The chain recombines TRBV9 with TRBJ2-5, with D unresolved. The sequence came from an adult with mismatch repair-deficient cancer. The input for sequencing was peripheral blood, taken 12 weeks after starting pembrolizumab. This CDR3 reads CASSDPGTQYF. The CDR3 DNA reads as TGTGCCAGCAGCGACCCAGGGACCCAGTACTTC.